Sequencing of this T cell receptor beta chain was carried out in a study of TIL therapy for anti-PD-1-resistant metastatic lung cancer. Background on the study: Median tumor PD-L1 proportion score was 6%. Most patients had lung adenocarcinoma; a few tumors were EGFR-mutant, two ALK-rearranged; half smoked currently or formerly.

Noted time point: pre-treatment sample, taken before nivolumab and TIL therapy. Sequencing used immunoSEQ v3. The table came from immunoSEQ multiplex PCR; TCRdb's copy has only in-frame clones and leaves some out. The sample includes about 59,000 clones, roughly 80% seen only once; the top ten take 1.8%. The V and J ends lost 1 base and 2 bases respectively, with 6 bases between them. This CDR3 contains 14 residues. Germline CDR1 reads LGHNA; CDR2 reads YSLEER. The V and J genes are TRBV4-3 and TRBJ2-1; D is unclear. The sequencing here drew on blood, taken at baseline. This receptor was obtained from a person aged 25 to 85 with non-small cell lung cancer. The CDR3 nucleotides are TGCGCCAGCAGCCAAGGGCTAACCTACAATGAGCAGTTCTTC. It encodes CASSQGLTYNEQFF.